The rows below give T cell receptor beta chains drawn from one sample of a study of T cell repertoires in cytomegalovirus infection. For these receptors, no antigen is known. TCRdb used MiXCR to reprocess the reads, holding one entry per CDR3 protein. This sample yields more than 250,000 distinct CDR3 sequences, of which around 25% are seen a single time; approximately 12% belongs to the top ten. The sequencing here drew on cultured PBMCs, taken from culture after CMV antigen stimulation. Receptors originate from a human donor in good health (CMV status not recorded). Some clones in this sample may be carry-over from other donors' samples. CDR3s include the opening cysteine and the closing phenylalanine or tryptophan. A D gene is named only where the DNA matches it firmly. Clone size is given for some rows only: seen once, a few or many times, or a class if the clone is expanded.

j_call | d_call | clone_size | v_call | cdr3_nt | cdr3_aa
TRBJ2-2 | TRBD2 | - | TRBV6-2/TRBV6-3 | TGTGCCAGCAGTGCAGCGGGAGGGGGAGACACCGGGGAGCTGTTTTTT | CASSAAGGGDTGELFF
TRBJ1-1 | - | - | TRBV7-9 | TGTGCCAGCCGTGAGGGACCTAACACTGAAGCTTTCTTT | CASREGPNTEAFF
TRBJ1-3 | - | many | TRBV12-3/TRBV12-4 | TGTGCCAGCAGTTCGGGCCTTCCCTTACAAGGAAACACCATATATTTT | CASSSGLPLQGNTIYF
TRBJ1-1 | - | many | TRBV23-1 | TGCGCCAGCAGTCAATCGGGCGGGGAGGCCACTGAAGCTTTCTTT | CASSQSGGEATEAFF
TRBJ2-3 | - | few | TRBV4-1 | TGCGCCAGCAGCCAAGATCAGGTGGGGGCCAGCACAGATACGCAGTATTTT | CASSQDQVGASTDTQYF
TRBJ1-4 | - | few | TRBV4-3 | TGCGCCAGCAGCCAAGGCGACAGTGCAACTAATGAAAAACTGTTTTTT | CASSQGDSATNEKLFF
TRBJ1-1 | - | many | TRBV4-3 | TGCGCCAGCAGCCCGGCGGGGGCCGGCGATACTGAAGCTTTCTTT | CASSPAGAGDTEAFF
TRBJ2-3 | - | - | TRBV7-2 | TGTGCCAGCAGCTTAGTTACCCCAGATACGCAGTATTTT | CASSLVTPDTQYF
TRBJ2-6 | - | once | TRBV19 | TGTGCCAGTATCCGGAACTGGAGCTCTGGGGCCAACGTCCTGACTTTC | CASIRNWSSGANVLTF
TRBJ2-5 | - | - | TRBV4-3 | TGCGCCAGCAGCCAACAGACAAGACAAGAGACCCAGTACTTC | CASSQQTRQETQYF
TRBJ1-1 | TRBD1 | many | TRBV7-2 | TGTGCCAGCAGCTTAGACGGAGGGGGCGGCACTGAAGCTTTCTTT | CASSLDGGGGTEAFF
TRBJ2-7 | TRBD2 | many | TRBV28 | TGTGCCAGCAGCCACAATCTACTAGCGGGGTCCTACGAGCAGTACTTC | CASSHNLLAGSYEQYF
TRBJ2-5 | - | - | TRBV18 | TGTGCCAGCTCACCAATCACGGGGGAAGGAGAGACCCAGTACTTC | CASSPITGEGETQYF
TRBJ1-5 | - | few | TRBV9 | TGTGCCAGCAGCGTTAGAGGGGACGGGGGTCAGCCCCAGCATTTT | CASSVRGDGGQPQHF
TRBJ1-3 | - | many | TRBV7-6 | TGTGCCAGCAGCTTGGGGCCTAGGGGAGGAAACACCATATATTTT | CASSLGPRGGNTIYF
TRBJ2-5 | - | - | TRBV25-1 | TGTGCCAGCAGAAGAGGAGTAGAGACCCAGTACTTC | CASRRGVETQYF
TRBJ2-6 | - | many | TRBV7-2 | TGTGCCAGCAGCTTAGTTGTGCGGTCCGGGGCCAACGTCCTGACTTTC | CASSLVVRSGANVLTF
TRBJ1-1 | - | - | TRBV2 | TGTGCCAGTAACCGGGACTTTTCCACTGAAGCTTTCTTT | CASNRDFSTEAFF
TRBJ1-3 | - | - | TRBV12-3/TRBV12-4 | TGTGCCAGCAGTTTGGACGGACGCTCTGGAAACACCATATATTTT | CASSLDGRSGNTIYF
TRBJ1-2 | - | few | TRBV19 | TGTGCCAGTAGGATGACACCCGCAGCTAACTATGGCTACACCTTC | CASRMTPAANYGYTF
TRBJ2-7 | - | few | TRBV7-2 | TGTGCCAGCAGCTTAGACGAGAGTCTAGGGTCCTACGAGCAGTACTTC | CASSLDESLGSYEQYF
TRBJ2-1 | - | few | TRBV11-3 | TGTGCCAGCAGCTTAGGTGGGGATCTCAATGAGCAGTTCTTC | CASSLGGDLNEQFF
TRBJ2-3 | TRBD1 | many | TRBV7-2 | TGTGCCAGCATCCACAGGGGGCTGGCAGATACGCAGTATTTT | CASIHRGLADTQYF
TRBJ1-3 | - | - | TRBV6-5 | TGTGCCAGCAGCGTGACTATCCCCGCTGGAAACACCATATATTTT | CASSVTIPAGNTIYF
TRBJ1-2 | - | - | TRBV7-2 | TGTGCCAGCACCTCATGGGCAGGGAACTATGGCTACACCTTC | CASTSWAGNYGYTF
TRBJ2-2 | - | few | TRBV7-2 | TGTGCCAGCAGAGGTGACGGAACGAACACCGGGGAGCTGTTTTTT | CASRGDGTNTGELFF
TRBJ2-3 | - | - | TRBV7-9 | TGTGCCAGCAGCTCCGGGGGCAGCAACACAGATACGCAGTATTTT | CASSSGGSNTDTQYF
TRBJ1-5 | - | few | TRBV20-1 | TGCAGTGCTAGAGATTGGGGACAACATAGCAATCAGCCCCAGCATTTT | CSARDWGQHSNQPQHF
TRBJ2-6 | TRBD1 | - | TRBV4-1 | TGCGCCAGCAGCCAGACAGGGAGCAGCTCTGGGGCCAACGTCCTGACTTTC | CASSQTGSSSGANVLTF
TRBJ1-4 | TRBD1 | - | TRBV7-8 | TGTGCCAGCAGCCTCGGACAGGGAAGAACTAATGAAAAACTGTTTTTT | CASSLGQGRTNEKLFF